Shown below are 32 T cell receptor beta chains from a single sample sequenced in a study of T cell responses to AZD1222 COVID-19 vaccine. Only in-frame clones appear in the TCRdb table, and some are missing; sequencing was by immunoSEQ multiplex PCR. The sample lists approximately 190,000 clones, 80% to 95% occurring once. Specimen: peripheral blood, collected on day 0 of AZD1222 vaccination. The origin of the receptors is an adult in good health.

The chain employs TRBV5-4 and TRBJ1-2, with unresolved D. The CDR3 runs 12 residues. Per germline, CDR1 SGHNT and CDR2 YYREEE (reference sequence). With 0 bases removed from V and 8 bases from J, the gap between germline ends came to 8 bases. CDR3 nucleotides: TGTGCCAGCAGCTTGGAATTGCGGGGCTACACCTTC. Residues: CASSLELRGYTF.

The chain is built from TRBV5-4 and TRBJ2-7, with 10 nucleotides matching TRBD2. This CDR3 has 14 residues. V dropped 2 bases and J dropped 9; count of bases not matched to a gene: 8. Germline CDR1 and CDR2: SGHNT and YYREEE (reference sequence). In DNA, the CDR3 is TGTGCCAGCAGCTTCGGTAGCGGGGGGACAGTGCAGTACTTC. Amino acids: CASSFGSGGTVQYF.

The chain carries TRBV11-2 and TRBJ2-2; no definite D call. Trimming took off 1 base at V and 1 base at J, with 4 bases between the two ends. The CDR3 loop spans 14 amino acids. In germline, CDR1 is SGHAT, CDR2 FQNNGV. CDR3 residues: CASSLAGNTGELFF. CDR3 bases: TGTGCCAGCAGCTTAGCCGGGAACACCGGGGAGCTGTTTTTT. The variable domain in full, completed from reference TRBV11-2 and TRBJ2-2, reads EAGVAQSPRYKIIEKRQSVAFWCNPISGHATLYWYQQILGQGPKLLIQFQNNGVVDDSQLPKDRFSAERLKGVDSTLKIQPAKLEDSAVYLCASSLAGNTGELFFGEGSRLTVL.

The rearrangement links TRBV20-1 to TRBJ2-7; a possible D gene is TRBD1 (5 bases). The germline V gene has CDR1 DFQATT and CDR2 SNEGSKA (reference sequence). V was shortened by 4 bases and J by 3 bases, with 7 bases between the two germline ends. This CDR3 has 11 residues. CDR3 sequence reads: CSAIQGYEQYF. The CDR3 DNA is TGCAGTGCTATTCAGGGCTACGAGCAGTACTTC.

CDR3 loop: CASSNGQYIRGTQHF. The CDR3 DNA follows: TGTGCCAGCAGCAACGGACAGTATATCAGAGGGACCCAGCATTTT. V gene TRBV21-1 combines with J gene TRBJ1-5; the D segment call TRBD1 is taken from the table without a DNA check. TRBV21-1 is annotated as a pseudogene. The CDR3 spans 15 residues.

The chain links TRBV11-2 to TRBJ1-1; tentative D call: TRBD1 (5 bases). CDR3 size: 13 residues. CDR1 is SGHAT, CDR2 FQNNGV, per germline. V was trimmed by 4 bases and J by 3 bases, leaving 9 bases between them. The CDR3 loop is CASSSEGHTEAFF. The CDR3 DNA follows: TGTGCCAGCAGCTCGGAGGGGCACACTGAAGCTTTCTTT.

The chain carries TRBV7-2 and TRBJ1-4; 7 positions match TRBD1. CDR3 length: 14 residues. The trim removed 6 bases at V and 8 bases at J, leaving 9 bases unmatched. The V gene's germline CDR1 is SGHTA and CDR2 FQGNSA. Here the CDR3 DNA reads TGTGCCAGCAGACCAGGGCAGGGGGACGAAAAACTGTTTTTT. It translates to CASRPGQGDEKLFF. The full variable domain, rest sourced from reference TRBV7-2 and TRBJ1-4, is GAGVSQSPSNKVTEKGKDVELRCDPISGHTALYWYRQSLGQGLEFLIYFQGNSAPDKSGLPSDRFSAERTGGSVSTLTIQRTQQEDSAVYLCASRPGQGDEKLFFGSGTQLSVL.

This chain joins TRBV3-1 (or the pseudogene TRBV3-2) and TRBJ1-5; possibly TRBD1 for D (5 bases). The CDR3 has 14 residues. V dropped 2 bases and J dropped 9 bases, with 14 bases sitting between them. Germline V gene data show CDR1 as LGHDT and CDR2 as YNNKEL (reference sequence). In DNA form, the CDR3 reads TGTGCCAGCAGCCAATCAGACGGGGCCCGGCCCCAGCATTTT. Translating gives CASSQSDGARPQHF.

This clone was seen just once. The CDR3 DNA sequence: TGTGCCAGCAGCTTGGATGGGGGCGGGGAGCCCCAGCATTTT. Amino acid sequence: CASSLDGGGEPQHF. This chain uses TRBV5-6 with TRBJ1-5; tentative D call: TRBD1 (6 bases). CDR3 length: 14 amino acids. Germline assignment: CDR1 SGHDT and CDR2 YYEEEE. The V gene lost 0 bases and the J gene lost 8 bases, with 12 bases spanning the gap.

This chain joins TRBV6-6 and TRBJ1-2, with TRBD1 matching over 10 bases. The trim removed 6 bases at V and 8 bases at J, leaving 12 bases unmatched. There are 15 residues in the CDR3. Looked up from germline, CDR1 is MNHNY and CDR2 is SVGAGI (reference sequence). Written as DNA, the CDR3 is TGTGCCAGCAGGATGACAGGGGGCTCCGTCGCGGGCTACACCTTC. Translated, it gives CASRMTGGSVAGYTF.

The chain links TRBV18 to TRBJ1-1, with D possibly being TRBD1 (6 bases). The CDR3 is 13 residues long. Germline-derived CDR1 and CDR2 are KGHSH and LQKENI. The V and J ends lost 1 base and 4 bases respectively, with 7 bases between them. DNA for the CDR3: TGTGCCAGCTCACCACAGGGGGGCACTGAAGCTTTCTTT. It yields the protein CASSPQGGTEAFF.

The chain links TRBV9 to TRBJ2-2; D might be TRBD2 (5 bases). Germline CDR1 reads SGDLS; CDR2 reads YYNGEE. The CDR3 has 13 amino acids. The V end was cut by 3 bases, the J end by 3 bases, with 6 bases between. This chain's CDR3 is CASSAGDTGELFF. The CDR3 DNA is TGTGCCAGCAGCGCCGGGGACACCGGGGAGCTGTTTTTT.

The V and J genes are TRBV13 and TRBJ1-1; D is ambiguous. The CDR3 has 13 residues. CDR1 is PRHDT, CDR2 FYEKMQ, per germline (reference sequence). V was shortened by 0 bases and J by 3 bases, with 5 bases between the two germline ends. The CDR3 spells CASSLGSHTEAFF. The CDR3 DNA reads as TGTGCCAGCAGCTTAGGCAGTCACACTGAAGCTTTCTTT.

This sequence joins TRBV5-1 and TRBJ2-3; TRBD1 matches at 10 bases. V shed 5 bases, J shed 0 bases, and the junction held 6 bases outside the gene matches. Germline CDR1 SGHRS, CDR2 YFSETQ. The CDR3 consists of 16 residues. The CDR3 nucleotides are TGCGCCAGCAGAACCGGGACAGGGGAAAGCACAGATACGCAGTATTTT. It is translated as CASRTGTGESTDTQYF.

This chain connects TRBV25-1 to TRBJ2-4; 9 bases line up with TRBD1. J lost 6 bases, V lost 4 bases, and 10 bases had no gene match. Germline assignment: CDR1 MGHDK and CDR2 SYGVNS. The CDR3 has 16 residues. In DNA form, the CDR3 reads TGTGCCAGCAGTGCCCTGGGACAGGGACTGGGAAACATTCAGTACTTC. Translating it yields CASSALGQGLGNIQYF.

Note on this clone: At the DNA level, this CDR3 is encoded by other sequences in the same sample as well. This chain connects TRBV30 to TRBJ1-1; D gene uncertain. The germline V and J ends were trimmed by 2 bases and 1 base, with 5 bases remaining between them. The CDR3 length is 12 residues. Germline lookup yields CDR1 GTSNPN and CDR2 SVGIG (reference sequence). CDR3 sequence (DNA): TGTGCCTGGAGTAGGGAGAACACTGAAGCTTTCTTT. Amino acid sequence: CAWSRENTEAFF.

The chain couples TRBV6-5 to TRBJ2-7; D unclear. The V gene lost 0 bases and the J gene lost 3 bases, with 9 bases spanning the gap. This CDR3 comprises 14 residues. Germline V gene lookup returns CDR1 MNHEY and CDR2 SVGAGI. The CDR3, as DNA: TGTGCCAGCAGTTACTCAGCAGGTCGCTACGAGCAGTACTTC. It is translated as CASSYSAGRYEQYF.

The J gene is TRBJ1-2, the V gene TRBV20-1; possibly TRBD1 for D (5 bases). Germline CDR1 and CDR2: DFQATT and SNEGSKA (reference sequence). The CDR3 has 9 residues. CDR3 loop: CSRRVGDTF. The CDR3, as DNA: TGCAGCCGCAGGGTGGGGGACACCTTC.

The V gene is TRBV27, the J gene TRBJ1-5; 7 nucleotides line up with TRBD1. V was pared by 5 bases and J by 5 bases, with 12 bases of the junction left unmatched. The CDR3 has 16 residues. The germline V gene encodes CDR1 MNHEY and CDR2 SMNVEV (reference sequence). The CDR3 nucleotides read TGTGCCAGCAGTCGAACGGGACAGCGGTCTTATCAGCCCCAGCATTTT. Its translation: CASSRTGQRSYQPQHF.

The V call is TRBV2, the J call TRBJ1-4, with TRBD1 identical over 8 bases. Germline lookup yields CDR1 SNHLY and CDR2 FYNNEI. The V segment lost 4 bases and the J segment 1 base; nucleotides outside the gene matches: 2. The length of the CDR3 is 15 residues. The CDR3: CASSGQGITNEKLFF. The DNA for the CDR3 is TGTGCCAGCAGTGGACAGGGGATAACTAATGAAAAACTGTTTTTT.

The rearrangement links TRBV27 to TRBJ2-7, with 7 positions matching TRBD2. Germline values: CDR1 MNHEY, CDR2 SMNVEV (reference sequence). The CDR3 runs to 16 residues. The J segment lost 5 bases and the V segment lost 3 bases, leaving 13 bases of the junction unmatched. The CDR3 sequence is CASSFSQGGRLDEQYF. CDR3 in DNA: TGTGCCAGCAGTTTCTCCCAGGGAGGGCGGTTGGACGAGCAGTACTTC.

The chain joins TRBV7-2 to TRBJ1-1; D is possibly TRBD1 (6 bases). This CDR3 contains 14 residues. Germline loops: CDR1 SGHTA, CDR2 FQGNSA. V lost 5 bases to trimming and J lost 1 base, with 11 bases between them. In DNA, the CDR3 is TGTGCCAGCAGCCTCCGGACAGAGAACACTGAAGCTTTCTTT. Amino acid sequence: CASSLRTENTEAFF.

This clone was detected once. The V and J genes are TRBV4-2 and TRBJ1-2, with D perhaps TRBD1 (5 bases). In germline, CDR1 is LGHNA, CDR2 YNFKEQ. The CDR3 contains 15 residues. The V and J ends lost 0 bases and 6 bases respectively, with 14 bases between them. CDR3: CASSQDNQQGHGYTF. The CDR3, as DNA: TGTGCCAGCAGCCAAGATAACCAGCAGGGCCATGGCTACACCTTC.

The chain has TRBV19 and TRBJ1-3; D remains unclear. The V end lost 6 bases, the J end lost 0 bases, and 6 bases lay between the germline ends. CDR3 length: 13 residues. From germline, CDR1 is LNHDA and CDR2 SQIVND (reference sequence). The CDR3 here is CASSTNSGNTIYF. The CDR3 DNA reads TGTGCCAGTAGCACGAACTCTGGAAACACCATATATTTT.

The chain joins TRBV18 to TRBJ2-5; TRBD1 aligns across 8 bases. The CDR3 runs to 14 residues. V shed 4 bases and J 5 bases; nucleotides not matched to a gene: 6. Germline V gene lookup returns CDR1 KGHSH and CDR2 LQKENI. CDR3 loop: CASSLGTGGETQYF. The CDR3 region has the DNA TGTGCCAGCTCACTTGGGACAGGAGGGGAGACCCAGTACTTC. The full variable domain, rest sourced from reference TRBV18 and TRBJ2-5, is NAGVMQNPRHLVRRRGQEARLRCSPMKGHSHVYWYRQLPEEGLKFMVYLQKENIIDESGMPKERFSAEFPKEGPSILRIQQVVRGDSAAYFCASSLGTGGETQYFGPGTRLLVL.

The chain employs TRBV7-3 and TRBJ2-3, with 8 bases aligning to TRBD1. The germline V gene encodes CDR1 SGHTA and CDR2 FQGTGA. J was trimmed by 6 bases and V by 5 bases; bases with no gene match: 10. This CDR3 has 15 residues. The CDR3 region is CASSLQGQVSDTQYF. In DNA form, the CDR3 reads TGTGCCAGCAGCCTCCAGGGACAGGTCTCGGATACGCAGTATTTT.

The genes are TRBV19 and TRBJ2-2; 9 bases fit TRBD1. Germline V gene sequence: CDR1 LNHDA, CDR2 SQIVND (reference sequence). The CDR3 is 15 amino acids. V gave up 7 bases and J gave up 8 bases; unmatched junction bases: 11. The CDR3 nucleotides read TGTGCCAGTACGTTGGGACAGGGATCCCCTGGGGAGCTGTTTTTT. Translated: CASTLGQGSPGELFF.

The chain links TRBV12-5 to TRBJ2-5; 9 bases agree with TRBD1. The CDR3 contains 16 residues. The V gene end was trimmed by 6 bases and the J gene end by 3 bases; junction bases not matched to a gene: 11. From germline, CDR1 is LGHNT and CDR2 FRNRAP. CDR3 region: CASGPLRDRVEETQYF. Written as DNA, the CDR3 is TGTGCTAGTGGCCCCCTCCGGGACAGGGTAGAAGAGACCCAGTACTTC.

This clone has more than one count but fewer than ten. The V and J genes are TRBV7-9 and TRBJ1-1; D is uncertain. The CDR3 sequence is 13 residues long. Trimming cost V 6 bases and J 7 bases, with 15 bases left between them. Germline loops: CDR1 SEHNR, CDR2 FQNEAQ (reference sequence). Written as DNA, the CDR3 is TGTGCCAGCAGGCAGAGCGGGCCCGTTGAAGCTTTCTTT. It yields the protein CASRQSGPVEAFF.

V and J are TRBV20-1 and TRBJ1-5, with D maybe TRBD1 (5 bases). Trimming left V 3 bases short and J 6 bases short, with 12 bases between. The CDR3 is made up of 13 amino acids. CDR1 and CDR2 from the germline V gene are DFQATT and SNEGSKA (reference sequence). DNA of the CDR3: TGCAGTGCTAGTCTCCCAGGGAGTCAGCCCCAGCATTTT. Translated: CSASLPGSQPQHF.

The chain recombines TRBV29-1 with TRBJ2-6, with 7 bases fitting TRBD1. Losses at the gene ends were 7 bases for V and 0 bases for J; bases not matched to a gene: 12. In germline, CDR1 is SQVTM, CDR2 ANQGSEA. The CDR3 loop spans 17 amino acids. For the CDR3, the DNA is TGCAGCGCACCTTCCGGGACAGCTCTCTCTGGGGCCAACGTCCTGACTTTC. It codes for CSAPSGTALSGANVLTF.

V usage is TRBV19 and J usage is TRBJ2-3; D possibly matches TRBD1 or TRBD2 (5 bases each). With 2 bases removed from V and 5 bases from J, the gap between germline ends came to 17 bases. Germline assignment: CDR1 LNHDA and CDR2 SQIVND (reference sequence). This CDR3 contains 16 residues. CDR3 DNA sequence: TGTGCCAGTAGTATAACGGGACGGAGTCCCAGAGATACGCAGTATTTT. This codes for CASSITGRSPRDTQYF.